The subject of this entry is one T cell receptor beta chain. This CDR3 has 14 amino acids. Germline V lookup: CDR1 MNHEY, CDR2 SVGAGI. With V trimmed by 5 bases and J by 12 bases, 10 bases remained unmatched. The sample comes from a study of blood T cell repertoires in COVID-19. Study-wide context: COVID-19 samples collected from the United States, Italy and Spain covered acute and convalescent phases.

Under the authors' procedure: Amplification with reference gene primers provided the estimates of nucleated cell counts. The protocol was immunoSEQ multiplex PCR, while the TCRdb copy is restricted to in-frame clones and leaves out a portion. That table furnishes V, J and clone size, whereas the DNA furnished D and trimming. The data hold 220,000 or so clones, with nearly 90% observed a single time. Participants spanned ages about 18 to 100 years and resided in 24 US areas. A COVID-19 case had been met by exposed participants during the 2 weeks before study entry. This chain links TRBV6-5 with TRBJ2-1; TRBD1 matches 10 bases. The TCR sequence derives from a man aged 30-40 years who had been exposed to COVID-19. Sequencing input: PBMCs or T cells enriched from blood (not recorded which). The CDR3 region has the DNA TGTGCCAGCAGTCCAGGGGGGGGACAGGGGAGGCAGTTCTTC. This encodes CASSPGGGQGRQFF.